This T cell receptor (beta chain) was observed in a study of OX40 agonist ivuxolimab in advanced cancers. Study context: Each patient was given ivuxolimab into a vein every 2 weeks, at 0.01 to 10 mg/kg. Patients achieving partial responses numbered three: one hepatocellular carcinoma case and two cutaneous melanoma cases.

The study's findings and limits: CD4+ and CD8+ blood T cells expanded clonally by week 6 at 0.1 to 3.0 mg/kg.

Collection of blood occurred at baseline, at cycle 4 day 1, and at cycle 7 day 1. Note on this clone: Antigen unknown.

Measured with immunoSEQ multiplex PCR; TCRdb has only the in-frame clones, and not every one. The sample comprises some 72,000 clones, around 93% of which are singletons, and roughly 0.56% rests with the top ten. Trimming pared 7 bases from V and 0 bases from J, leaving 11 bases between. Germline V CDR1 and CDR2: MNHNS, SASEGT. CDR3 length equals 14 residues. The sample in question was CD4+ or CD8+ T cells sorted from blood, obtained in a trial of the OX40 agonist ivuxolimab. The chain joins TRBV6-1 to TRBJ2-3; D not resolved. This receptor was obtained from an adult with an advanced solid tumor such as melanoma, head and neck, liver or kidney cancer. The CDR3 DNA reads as TGTGCCAGCAAGGAGAGGCCCAGCACAGATACGCAGTATTTT. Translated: CASKERPSTDTQYF.